The sample holds a few counts of the clone carrying this T cell receptor beta chain. Antigen: not known. This sample stems from a study of regulatory T cells in long-lasting Graves disease. Study-level results: Newly diagnosed disease favored TRBV20-1 and TRBJ2-1 over persistent disease. Persistent patients shared 2,741 public clonotypes among themselves. Newly diagnosed patients shared fewer, at about a thousand.

This sample's time point: newly diagnosed GD, antithyroid drugs for less than 3 months. PBMC-derived RNA was used for the TCR library. iRepertoire HTBI primers and Arm-PCR of CDR3 regions built TCR beta libraries. Each CDR3 protein is one row after TCRdb ran MiXCR on the multiplex PCR reads. Seen here are 400,000 to 650,000 distinct CDR3 sequences, roughly 16% observed once, and the top ten hold around a quarter. Per the germline V gene, CDR1 is MGHDK and CDR2 is SYGVNS. This CDR3 comprises 15 residues. The J segment lost 5 bases and the V segment lost 4 bases, leaving 8 bases of the junction unmatched. A further study also used this sample, focusing on T cells in Graves' hyperthyroidism and ophthalmopathy. From that report: Within blood appeared most thyroid clonotypes that had expanded above 0.001.

The receptor comes from a woman aged 40-60 years with Graves disease. This rearrangement joins TRBV25-1 to TRBJ2-5; 9 nucleotides agree with TRBD1. The starting material was peripheral blood mononuclear cells (PBMCs), obtained at new diagnosis, from a patient treated with antithyroid drugs. The CDR3 DNA sequence: TGTGCCAGCAGTGCTCGGGACAGGGTAGGGGAGACCCAGTACTTC. This gives the protein CASSARDRVGETQYF.